Shown below are 21 T cell receptor beta chains from a single sample sequenced in a study of response to subunit inactivated influenza vaccine. TCRdb independently ran MiXCR on the RT-PCR reads; one entry per CDR3 protein. Among 500,000 to 600,000 distinct CDR3 sequences, approximately 14% were seen once, and the ten largest hold 11%. The specimen comprised PBMCs from blood, sampled 11 to 12 days after vaccination. The receptors derive from a man aged 45-60 years who received an inactivated influenza vaccine.

This clonotype was observed a handful of times. V usage is TRBV2 and J usage is TRBJ2-7, with 7 bases aligning to TRBD2. Trimming removed 0 bases from V and 3 bases from J; junction bases left unmatched: 8. Germline CDR1 reads SNHLY; CDR2 reads FYNNEI. This CDR3 region has 16 residues. The DNA for the CDR3 is TGTGCCAGCAGTGAAGCGCTTAGCGGGCGGAGCTACGAGCAGTACTTC. This codes for CASSEALSGRSYEQYF.

The chain has TRBV6-1 and TRBJ1-2, with 11 nucleotides matching TRBD1. V shed 3 bases, J shed 4 bases, and the junction held 4 bases outside the gene matches. Germline CDR1 and CDR2: MNHNS and SASEGT. CDR3 length: 15 residues. Written as DNA, the CDR3 is TGTGCCAGCAGTGAGGGACAGGGGGTCGGCTATGGCTACACCTTC. The encoded protein is CASSEGQGVGYGYTF.

The chain has TRBV5-1 and TRBJ2-3, with a weak D call TRBD2 (5 bases). Deletions cut 0 bases from V and 2 bases from J, with 10 bases between. Germline lookup yields CDR1 SGHRS and CDR2 YFSETQ. The CDR3 extends over 15 amino acids. The DNA of the CDR3 is TGCGCCAGCAGCTTGGAGGACTCCTACACAGATACGCAGTATTTT. Translating it yields CASSLEDSYTDTQYF.

This chain connects TRBV18 to TRBJ2-5; D uncertain. Trimming shortened V by 0 bases and J by 3 bases, and 11 bases separated the two germline ends. The CDR3 consists of 15 residues. CDR1 and CDR2 (germline): KGHSH, LQKENI. CDR3 sequence (DNA): TGTGCCAGCTCACCACCGCTTCTTGACAAAGAGACCCAGTACTTC. This encodes CASSPPLLDKETQYF.

The chain employs TRBV10-3 and TRBJ2-5; D is unresolved. Deletions cut 0 bases from V and 0 bases from J, with 8 bases between. Germline-derived CDR1 and CDR2 are ENHRY and SYGVKD. The CDR3 has 15 residues. Here the CDR3 reads CAISESADYQETQYF. The CDR3 coding sequence is TGTGCCATCAGTGAGTCGGCAGACTACCAAGAGACCCAGTACTTC.

This clonotype was detected ten times or more. The rearrangement joins TRBV4-3 to TRBJ2-7; D might be TRBD1 or TRBD2, each matching 5 bases. Trimming pared 0 bases from V and 3 bases from J, leaving 18 bases between. This CDR3 is built from 17 residues. Germline V lookup: CDR1 LGHNA, CDR2 YSLEER. This CDR3 is CASSQDPRGRGGYEQYF. The CDR3 DNA is TGCGCCAGCAGCCAAGATCCGAGGGGTCGGGGTGGCTACGAGCAGTACTTC.

This clonotype was detected only a few times. The chain is built from TRBV28 and TRBJ2-7; 10 bases line up with TRBD2. Germline CDR1 MDHEN, CDR2 SYDVKM. The CDR3 has 17 residues. The J segment lost 0 bases and the V segment lost 4 bases, leaving 9 bases of the junction unmatched. CDR3 in DNA: TGTGCCAGCAGTTCCCCCTGGTCTAGCGGGAGCTCCTACGAGCAGTACTTC. Its protein product is CASSSPWSSGSSYEQYF.

For the CDR3, the DNA is TGTGCCAGCAGCCGCCTTTTGCGGGAGCAGAACAATGAGCAGTTCTTC. It specifies CASSRLLREQNNEQFF. The chain links TRBV12-3 or TRBV12-4 to TRBJ2-1, with TRBD2 matching over 7 bases. V lost 6 bases, J lost 5 bases, and 13 bases stayed unmatched. This CDR3 has 16 amino acids.

This clonotype has a count of ten or more. V and J are TRBV7-8 and TRBJ2-1; D call uncertain. Germline V gives CDR1 SGHVS, CDR2 FQNEAQ. The CDR3 sequence is 16 residues long. V dropped 5 bases and J dropped 0 bases, with 14 bases sitting between them. CDR3 in DNA: TGTGCCAGCAGCCGGCGTCTGAGCAGCTCCTACAATGAGCAGTTCTTC. It encodes CASSRRLSSSYNEQFF.

This clonotype was seen many times. This chain links TRBV20-1 with TRBJ2-1; D remains unclear. There are 10 residues in the CDR3. Germline V gene sequence: CDR1 DFQATT, CDR2 SNEGSKA (reference sequence). The V end lost 8 bases, the J end lost 5 bases, and 7 bases lay between the germline ends. The chain's CDR3 is CSPTDNEQFF. The CDR3 region has the DNA TGCAGTCCCACAGACAATGAGCAGTTCTTC.

This clonotype has a handful of counts. The chain combines TRBV12-3 or TRBV12-4 with TRBJ2-7, with unresolved D. The CDR3 is made up of 11 amino acids. Trimming took off 6 bases at V and 6 bases at J, with 9 bases between the two ends. Here the CDR3 reads CASSRGPEQYF. CDR3 in DNA: TGTGCCAGCAGCCGTGGGCCCGAGCAGTACTTC.

This chain connects TRBV29-1 to TRBJ1-1; D is ambiguous. This CDR3 spans 13 amino acids. Trimming cost V 6 bases and J 3 bases, with 14 bases left between them. Germline V CDR1 and CDR2: SQVTM, ANQGSEA. The CDR3: CSVHGRMDTEAFF. DNA for the CDR3: TGCAGCGTGCACGGGCGGATGGACACTGAAGCTTTCTTT.

This clonotype was found a few times. The chain couples TRBV20-1 to TRBJ2-3, with TRBD2 matching over 7 bases. The V gene end was trimmed by 4 bases and the J gene end by 12 bases; junction bases not matched to a gene: 7. The CDR3 is 11 residues long. Germline lookup yields CDR1 DFQATT and CDR2 SNEGSKA (reference sequence). This CDR3 is CSAKSRDYQYF. The CDR3 DNA reads as TGCAGTGCTAAAAGCCGGGACTATCAGTATTTT.

This clonotype was counted between two and nine times. The chain couples TRBV7-9 to TRBJ2-3; D may correspond to TRBD1 or TRBD2 (6 bases each). V was cut by 5 bases and J by 6 bases, with 18 bases left in between. Germline assignment: CDR1 SEHNR and CDR2 FQNEAQ (reference sequence). There are 15 residues in the CDR3. CDR3 region: CASSRRGLLVDTQYF. CDR3 sequence (DNA): TGTGCCAGCAGCCGCCGGGGGCTTCTTGTGGATACGCAGTATTTT.

The chain links TRBV10-3 to TRBJ2-7; D remains unclear. The length of the CDR3 is 11 residues. The V end lost 1 base, the J end lost 6 bases, and 4 bases lay between the germline ends. Germline lookup yields CDR1 ENHRY and CDR2 SYGVKD. DNA of the CDR3: TGTGCCATCAGTGAGTTTGGCGAGCAGTACTTC. This gives the protein CAISEFGEQYF.

V gene TRBV4-2 combines with J gene TRBJ1-1, with D unresolved. V gave up 0 bases and J gave up 5 bases, with 7 bases separating them. Germline values: CDR1 LGHNA, CDR2 YNFKEQ. This CDR3 is 13 amino acids long. The CDR3 DNA is TGTGCCAGCAGCCAAGACTCAGGTACTGAAGCTTTCTTT. This translates into CASSQDSGTEAFF.

This clonotype has just a few counts. J is TRBJ2-7 and V is TRBV6-1; 7 bases map to TRBD1. CDR1 MNHNS and CDR2 SASEGT come from the germline V gene. V trimming: 4 bases; J trimming: 5 bases; junction bases outside the gene matches: 14. The CDR3 length is 16 residues. DNA for the CDR3: TGTGCCAGCAGTGCCCGCACAGGGGACATCTTCAACGAGCAGTACTTC. Translating it yields CASSARTGDIFNEQYF.

CDR3: CSALFLETQYF. In DNA form, the CDR3 reads TGCAGTGCTCTATTTCTTGAGACCCAGTACTTC. V usage is TRBV20-1 and J usage is TRBJ2-5; D unclear. Germline V gene lookup returns CDR1 DFQATT and CDR2 SNEGSKA (reference sequence). The CDR3 is made up of 11 amino acids. Trimming pared 5 bases from V and 5 bases from J, leaving 9 bases between.

This clonotype was detected a few times. This chain joins TRBV28 and TRBJ2-7; D call uncertain. This CDR3 has 15 amino acids. Germline V lookup: CDR1 MDHEN, CDR2 SYDVKM. V was shortened by 5 bases and J by 5 bases, with 19 bases between the two germline ends. The CDR3 loop is CASSQTRKVGNEQYF. CDR3 bases: TGTGCCAGCAGTCAAACACGAAAAGTCGGTAACGAGCAGTACTTC.

There are a few counts of this clonotype. The chain links TRBV7-2 to TRBJ1-2; possible D gene TRBD1, 5 bases. The germline V gene encodes CDR1 SGHTA and CDR2 FQGNSA. CDR3 length: 14 amino acids. Trimming removed 2 bases at V and 7 bases at J, with 14 bases between. This CDR3 is CASSLTTATGGYTF. The CDR3 DNA is TGTGCCAGCAGCTTAACGACAGCCACGGGTGGCTACACCTTC.

This sequence joins TRBV14 and TRBJ2-1, with a weak D call TRBD2 (6 bases). Trimming cost V 0 bases and J 2 bases, with 14 bases left between them. The CDR3 contains 17 residues. Germline V gene sequence: CDR1 SGHDN, CDR2 FVKESK. Written as DNA, the CDR3 is TGTGCCAGCAGCCAAGATCGCCCGGGAGTGACCTACAATGAGCAGTTCTTC. Encoded protein: CASSQDRPGVTYNEQFF.